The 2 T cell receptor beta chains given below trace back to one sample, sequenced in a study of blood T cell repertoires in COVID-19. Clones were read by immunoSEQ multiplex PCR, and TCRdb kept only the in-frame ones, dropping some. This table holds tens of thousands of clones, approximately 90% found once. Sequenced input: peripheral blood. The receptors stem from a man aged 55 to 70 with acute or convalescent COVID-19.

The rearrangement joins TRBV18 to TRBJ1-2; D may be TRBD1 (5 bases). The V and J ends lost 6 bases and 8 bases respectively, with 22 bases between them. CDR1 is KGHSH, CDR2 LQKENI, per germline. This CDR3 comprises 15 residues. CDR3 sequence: CASSVAPEGLGGYTF. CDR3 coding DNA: TGTGCCAGCTCCGTAGCCCCGGAGGGGCTCGGGGGCTACACCTTC.

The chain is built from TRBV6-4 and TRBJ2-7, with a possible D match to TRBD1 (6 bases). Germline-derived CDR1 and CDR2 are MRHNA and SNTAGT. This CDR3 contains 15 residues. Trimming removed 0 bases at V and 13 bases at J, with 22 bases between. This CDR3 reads CASSDSPQGVRSLYF. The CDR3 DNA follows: TGTGCCAGCAGTGACTCCCCACAGGGCGTACGCTCCCTTTACTTC.